The present TCR beta chain was sequenced within a study of blood T cell repertoires in COVID-19. This CDR3 is built from 16 residues. Germline trimming cut 0 bases from V and 1 base from J; bases unmatched to any gene: 2. Germline V CDR1 and CDR2: MNHEY, SMNVEV (reference sequence). The cohort comprised adults aged about 18 to 100 years residing in approximately 25 US areas. This table comes from immunoSEQ multiplex PCR, and its TCRdb copy is limited to in-frame clones, with some not included. Among about 300,000 clones listed, 70% to 90% were seen once. The receptor comes from a man aged 25-45 years who had recovered from COVID-19. The gene calls are TRBV27 and TRBJ2-3, with 9 positions matching TRBD1. The sequenced material came from PBMCs or T cells enriched from blood (not recorded which). CDR3 in amino acids: CASSLSQGAGTDTQYF. The CDR3 bases are TGTGCCAGCAGTTTATCACAGGGGGCAGGCACAGATACGCAGTATTTT.